This T cell receptor (beta chain) stems from a study of blood T cell repertoires in COVID-19. Clones were read by immunoSEQ multiplex PCR, and TCRdb kept only the in-frame ones, dropping some. In the table there are fewer than 250,000 clones, 70% to 90% of which are singletons. CDR3 length equals 15 residues. Trimming removed 5 bases from V and 0 bases from J, with 8 bases in between. From germline, CDR1 is LGHDT and CDR2 YNNKEL (reference sequence). The rearrangement joins TRBV3-1 (or the pseudogene TRBV3-2) to TRBJ2-6; possibly TRBD1 for D (5 bases). The clonotype originates from a man in his forties or fifties with acute or convalescent COVID-19. Sequenced: peripheral blood. The CDR3, as DNA: TGTGCCAGCAGCGCAGGGTTCTCTGGGGCCAACGTCCTGACTTTC. This gives the protein CASSAGFSGANVLTF.